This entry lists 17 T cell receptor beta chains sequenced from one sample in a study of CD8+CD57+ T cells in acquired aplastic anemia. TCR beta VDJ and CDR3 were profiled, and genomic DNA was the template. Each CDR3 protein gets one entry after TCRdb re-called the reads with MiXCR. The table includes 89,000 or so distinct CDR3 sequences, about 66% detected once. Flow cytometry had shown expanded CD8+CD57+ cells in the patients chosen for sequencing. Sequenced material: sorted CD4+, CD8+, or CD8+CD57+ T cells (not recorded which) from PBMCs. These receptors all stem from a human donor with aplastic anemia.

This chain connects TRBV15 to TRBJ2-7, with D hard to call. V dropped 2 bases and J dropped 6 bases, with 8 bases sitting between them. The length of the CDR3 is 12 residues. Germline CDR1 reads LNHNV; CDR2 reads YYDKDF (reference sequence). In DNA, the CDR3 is TGTGCCACCAGCAGATCCAGGAGCGAGCAGTACTTC. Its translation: CATSRSRSEQYF.

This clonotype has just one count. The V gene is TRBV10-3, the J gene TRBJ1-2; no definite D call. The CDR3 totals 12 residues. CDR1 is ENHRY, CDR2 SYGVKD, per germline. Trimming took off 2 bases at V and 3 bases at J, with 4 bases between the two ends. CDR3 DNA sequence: TGTGCCATCAGTGAGGCGGACTATGGCTACACCTTC. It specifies CAISEADYGYTF.

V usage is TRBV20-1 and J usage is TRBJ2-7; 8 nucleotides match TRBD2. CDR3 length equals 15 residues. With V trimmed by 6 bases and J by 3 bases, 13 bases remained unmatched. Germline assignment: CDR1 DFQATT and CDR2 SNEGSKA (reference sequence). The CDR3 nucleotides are TGCAGTGCCCACCAAGCCGGGACTAGTGTCTACGAGCAGTACTTC. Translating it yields CSAHQAGTSVYEQYF.

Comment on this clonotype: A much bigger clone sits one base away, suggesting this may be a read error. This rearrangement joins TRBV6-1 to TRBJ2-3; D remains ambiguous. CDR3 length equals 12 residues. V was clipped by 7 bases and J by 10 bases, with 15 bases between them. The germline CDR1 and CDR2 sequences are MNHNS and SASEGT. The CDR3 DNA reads TGTGCCAGCACCTACGTGGGGAACGCGCAGTATTTT. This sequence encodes CASTYVGNAQYF.

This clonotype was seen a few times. This CDR3 reads CASRGDAGYGYTF. The CDR3 DNA is TGTGCCAGCAGGGGAGATGCCGGCTATGGCTACACCTTC. This chain uses TRBV2 with TRBJ1-2; D is undetermined. Germline lookup yields CDR1 SNHLY and CDR2 FYNNEI. Trimming stripped 6 bases from V and 4 bases from J, with 12 bases between. The CDR3 consists of 13 residues. The full variable domain, its missing parts supplied by reference TRBV2 and TRBJ1-2, is EPEVTQTPSHQVTQMGQEVILRCVPISNHLYFYWYRQILGQKVEFLVSFYNNEISEKSEIFDDQFSVERPDGSNFTLKIRSTKLEDSAMYFCASRGDAGYGYTFGSGTRLTVV.

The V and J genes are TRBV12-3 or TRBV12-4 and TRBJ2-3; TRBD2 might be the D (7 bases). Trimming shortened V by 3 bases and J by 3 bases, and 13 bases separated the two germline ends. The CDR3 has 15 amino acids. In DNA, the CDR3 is TGTGCCAGCAGTTTTTCGGGGGGCGCGACAGATACGCAGTATTTT. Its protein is CASSFSGGATDTQYF.

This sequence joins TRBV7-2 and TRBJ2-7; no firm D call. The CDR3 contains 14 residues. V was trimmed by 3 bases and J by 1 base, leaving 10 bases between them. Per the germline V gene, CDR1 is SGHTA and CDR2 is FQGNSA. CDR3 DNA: TGTGCCAGCAGCTTTGCGGTAGGGTCCTACGAGCAGTACTTC. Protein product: CASSFAVGSYEQYF.

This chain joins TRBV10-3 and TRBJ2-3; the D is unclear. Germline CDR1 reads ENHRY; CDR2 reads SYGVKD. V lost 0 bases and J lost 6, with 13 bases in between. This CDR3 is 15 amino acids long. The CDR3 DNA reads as TGTGCCATCAGTGAGTCCGCCGCTCGGTCGGATACGCAGTATTTT. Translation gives CAISESAARSDTQYF.

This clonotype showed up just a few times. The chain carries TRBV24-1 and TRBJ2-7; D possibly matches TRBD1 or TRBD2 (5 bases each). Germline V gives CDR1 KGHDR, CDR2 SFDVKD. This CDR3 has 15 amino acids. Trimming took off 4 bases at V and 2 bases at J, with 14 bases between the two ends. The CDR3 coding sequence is TGTGCCACCAGTGAGGGACGGACGTACCCCTACGAGCAGTACTTC. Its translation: CATSEGRTYPYEQYF.

The DNA for the CDR3 is TGCAGTGCTTTTTCAGGGGACAGGGGACGGAACACTGAAGCTTTCTTT. Encoded protein: CSAFSGDRGRNTEAFF. V is TRBV20-1 and J is TRBJ1-1, with 10 bases identical to TRBD1. This CDR3 contains 16 residues. Per germline, CDR1 DFQATT and CDR2 SNEGSKA (reference sequence). J gave up 1 base and V 5 bases, and 10 bases lay outside the gene matches.

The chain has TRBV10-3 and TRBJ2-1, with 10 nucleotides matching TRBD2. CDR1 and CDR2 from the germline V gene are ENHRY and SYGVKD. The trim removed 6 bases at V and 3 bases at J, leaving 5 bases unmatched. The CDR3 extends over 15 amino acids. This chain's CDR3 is CAISAGTSDYNEQFF. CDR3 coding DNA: TGTGCCATCAGCGCCGGGACTAGCGACTACAATGAGCAGTTCTTC.

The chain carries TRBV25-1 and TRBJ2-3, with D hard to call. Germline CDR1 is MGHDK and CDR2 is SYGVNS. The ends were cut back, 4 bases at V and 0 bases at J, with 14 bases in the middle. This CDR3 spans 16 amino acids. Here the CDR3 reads CASSGLRAASTDTQYF. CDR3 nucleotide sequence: TGTGCCAGCAGTGGATTACGGGCAGCTAGCACAGATACGCAGTATTTT.

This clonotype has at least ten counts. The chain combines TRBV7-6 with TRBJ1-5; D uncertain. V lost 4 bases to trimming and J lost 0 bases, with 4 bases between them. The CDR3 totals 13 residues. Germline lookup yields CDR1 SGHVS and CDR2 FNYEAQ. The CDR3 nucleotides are TGTGCCAGCAGCTCCTATAGCAATCAGCCCCAGCATTTT. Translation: CASSSYSNQPQHF.

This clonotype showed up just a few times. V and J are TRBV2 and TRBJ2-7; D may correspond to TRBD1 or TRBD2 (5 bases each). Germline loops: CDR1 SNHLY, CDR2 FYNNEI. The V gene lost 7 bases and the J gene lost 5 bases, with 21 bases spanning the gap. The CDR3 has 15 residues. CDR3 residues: CASTRGAGFLDEQYF. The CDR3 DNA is TGTGCCAGCACTCGAGGGGCAGGGTTTCTCGACGAGCAGTACTTC.

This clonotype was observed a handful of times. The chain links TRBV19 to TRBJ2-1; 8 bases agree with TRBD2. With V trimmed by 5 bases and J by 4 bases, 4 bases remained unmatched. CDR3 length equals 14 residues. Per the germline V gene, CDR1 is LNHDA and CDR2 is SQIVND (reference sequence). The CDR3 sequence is CASSGLAGYNEQFF. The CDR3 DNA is TGTGCCAGTAGTGGATTAGCGGGATACAATGAGCAGTTCTTC.

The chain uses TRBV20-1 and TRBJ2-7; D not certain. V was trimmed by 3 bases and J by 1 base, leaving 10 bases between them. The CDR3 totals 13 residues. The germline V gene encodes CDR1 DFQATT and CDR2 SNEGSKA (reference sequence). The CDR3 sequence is CSASLDPSYEQYF. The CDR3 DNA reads TGCAGTGCTAGTTTGGACCCTTCCTACGAGCAGTACTTC.

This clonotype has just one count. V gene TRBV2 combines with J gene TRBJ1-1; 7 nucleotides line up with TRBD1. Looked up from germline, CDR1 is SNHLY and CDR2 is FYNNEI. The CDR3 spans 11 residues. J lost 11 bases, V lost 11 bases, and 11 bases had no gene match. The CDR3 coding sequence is TGTGCCCGATCTGGGACAGAAGAGGCTTTCTTT. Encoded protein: CARSGTEEAFF.